These 26 T cell receptor beta chains were all obtained from the same sample, sequenced in a study of shared clonotypes between healthy human individuals. This table comes from immunoSEQ multiplex PCR, and its TCRdb copy is limited to in-frame clones, with some not included. The data contain about 2.4 million clones, approximately 93% of them singletons. The sequenced material came from naive CD4+ T cells from PBMCs. Subset reported: CD45RA+ positively selected. The receptor set was obtained from a man aged 18 to 30 in good health. Some clones in this sample may be carry-over from other donors' samples.

In this sample, this clone turned up once. In the same sample, other DNA sequences code for this CDR3. V and J are TRBV29-1 and TRBJ2-5; 8 bases are shared with TRBD2. There are 13 residues in the CDR3. CDR1 and CDR2 (germline): SQVTM, ANQGSEA. V shed 6 bases, J shed 1 base, and the junction held 4 bases outside the gene matches. The CDR3 is CSVALAVQETQYF. The CDR3 DNA sequence: TGCAGCGTCGCACTAGCGGTCCAAGAGACCCAGTACTTC.

The CDR3 region has the DNA TGTGCCAGCAGTTCCTTGGGCGGGACGCCCTACAATGAGCAGTTCTTC. Translated, it gives CASSSLGGTPYNEQFF. V is TRBV28 and J is TRBJ2-1; weak D call: TRBD2 (6 bases). Per germline, CDR1 MDHEN and CDR2 SYDVKM. V was cut by 4 bases and J by 2 bases, with 15 bases left in between. The CDR3 spans 16 residues.

J is TRBJ2-3 and V is TRBV6-1; TRBD2 agrees at 7 bases. Germline V CDR1 and CDR2: MNHNS, SASEGT. V lost 4 bases, J lost 0 bases, and 7 bases stayed unmatched. The CDR3 loop spans 16 amino acids. CDR3 residues: CASSAYSGQSTDTQYF. CDR3 coding DNA: TGTGCCAGCAGTGCATATAGCGGGCAGAGCACAGATACGCAGTATTTT.

This clone was counted only a few times. This chain links TRBV2 with TRBJ1-2; D is unclear. Germline assignment: CDR1 SNHLY and CDR2 FYNNEI. This CDR3 contains 14 residues. V lost 0 bases and J 4 bases, leaving 9 bases between the germline ends. CDR3 sequence reads: CASSEASTSYGYTF. The DNA for the CDR3 is TGTGCCAGCAGTGAAGCGTCGACGAGCTATGGCTACACCTTC.

The V call is TRBV6-5, the J call TRBJ1-2; 7 bases map to TRBD1. J gave up 6 bases and V 10 bases, and 17 bases lay outside the gene matches. From germline, CDR1 is MNHEY and CDR2 SVGAGI. CDR3 length: 15 amino acids. Written as DNA, the CDR3 is TGTGCCACCCAAAGACGGAGGGGGCGAGCGGATGGCTACACCTTC. Translating gives CATQRRRGRADGYTF.

This chain links TRBV14 with TRBJ2-7; D gene ambiguous. The CDR3 loop spans 14 amino acids. V gave up 4 bases and J gave up 3 bases, with 13 bases separating them. Germline CDR1 and CDR2: SGHDN and FVKESK. The CDR3 sequence is CASSRSGRFYEQYF. The CDR3 DNA sequence: TGTGCCAGCAGCCGCTCCGGACGGTTCTACGAGCAGTACTTC.

Concerning this clone itself: Other DNA sequences from this sample encode an identical CDR3 as well. The CDR3 here is CSVGGLAGETQYF. The CDR3 DNA is TGCAGCGTCGGAGGACTAGCCGGAGAGACCCAGTACTTC. The rearrangement joins TRBV29-1 to TRBJ2-5; 8 nucleotides line up with TRBD2. Germline V gene lookup returns CDR1 SQVTM and CDR2 ANQGSEA. This CDR3 contains 13 residues. Trimming took 6 bases from V and 4 from J; bases not matched to a gene: 7.

The V call is TRBV19, the J call TRBJ2-1; 7 bases map to TRBD2. V dropped 5 bases and J dropped 4; count of bases not matched to a gene: 5. The CDR3 covers 14 residues. Per the germline V gene, CDR1 is LNHDA and CDR2 is SQIVND (reference sequence). CDR3 amino acids: CASSWSSGYNEQFF. In nucleotides, the CDR3 is TGTGCCAGTAGTTGGTCTAGCGGTTACAATGAGCAGTTCTTC.

The J gene is TRBJ1-1, the V gene TRBV6-6, with TRBD1 identical over 7 bases. Germline loops: CDR1 MNHNY, CDR2 SVGAGI (reference sequence). The J segment lost 4 bases and the V segment lost 6 bases, leaving 11 bases of the junction unmatched. This CDR3 is 15 amino acids long. The CDR3 is CASRSTGVRGTEAFF. CDR3 sequence (DNA): TGTGCCAGCAGGTCAACAGGGGTCCGCGGCACTGAAGCTTTCTTT.

This clone was recorded once. This chain connects TRBV28 to TRBJ2-7, with 7 bases that match TRBD1. The CDR3 length is 15 residues. Per the germline V gene, CDR1 is MDHEN and CDR2 is SYDVKM. With V trimmed by 6 bases and J by 2 bases, 10 bases remained unmatched. The CDR3 bases are TGTGCCAGCAGCTCGGGACAGCCTAAAACCTACGAGCAGTACTTC. Encoded protein: CASSSGQPKTYEQYF.

The chain uses TRBV29-1 and TRBJ2-1; 9 nucleotides match TRBD1. Germline V gene lookup returns CDR1 SQVTM and CDR2 ANQGSEA. CDR3 length equals 17 residues. V shed 5 bases, J shed 0 bases, and the junction held 11 bases outside the gene matches. CDR3 sequence: CSVRGQGGTSSYNEQFF. The CDR3 DNA sequence: TGCAGCGTTCGGGGACAGGGAGGAACTAGCTCCTACAATGAGCAGTTCTTC.

The rearrangement joins TRBV11-2 to TRBJ1-5, with D uncertain. Germline V CDR1 and CDR2: SGHAT, FQNNGV. Trimming took off 5 bases at V and 1 base at J, with 3 bases between the two ends. The CDR3 is 12 amino acids. Here the CDR3 DNA reads TGTGCCAGCAGCCAAAGCAATCAGCCCCAGCATTTT. This translates into CASSQSNQPQHF.

CDR3 nucleotide sequence: TGTGCCAGCAGCCCGGGGTCAGGGAGCACTGAAGCTTTCTTT. Translating it yields CASSPGSGSTEAFF. The chain recombines TRBV11-2 with TRBJ1-1; TRBD1 might be the D (5 bases). V was trimmed by 5 bases and J by 4 bases, leaving 14 bases between them. CDR3 size: 14 residues. Germline V gene sequence: CDR1 SGHAT, CDR2 FQNNGV.

The chain uses TRBV28 and TRBJ1-1; TRBD1 matches at 9 bases. In germline, CDR1 is MDHEN, CDR2 SYDVKM. V gave up 8 bases and J gave up 3 bases; unmatched junction bases: 4. The CDR3 spans 13 residues. CDR3 sequence reads: CASGGQGYTEAFF. CDR3 coding DNA: TGTGCCAGCGGGGGACAGGGCTACACTGAAGCTTTCTTT.

Concerning this clone: The same CDR3 also results from other DNA sequences found in this sample. V usage is TRBV5-6 and J usage is TRBJ1-4; unclear D gene. Germline V lookup: CDR1 SGHDT, CDR2 YYEEEE. CDR3 length: 12 residues. V lost 0 bases, J lost 8 bases, and 5 bases lay in between. The CDR3 DNA follows: TGTGCCAGCAGCTTGGCCGGGGAAAAACTGTTTTTT. As protein: CASSLAGEKLFF.

The chain couples TRBV6-1 to TRBJ2-1; 10 bases align to TRBD1. V lost 6 bases, J lost 2 bases, and 4 bases stayed unmatched. CDR3 length: 15 residues. Germline CDR1 is MNHNS and CDR2 is SASEGT. The CDR3 loop is CASSIGTGAYNEQFF. CDR3 sequence (DNA): TGTGCCAGCAGCATAGGGACAGGGGCCTACAATGAGCAGTTCTTC.

V and J are TRBV5-1 and TRBJ2-2; a weak D match, TRBD2 (6 bases). V shed 4 bases and J shed 6 bases, with 13 bases lying between them. The CDR3 extends over 14 amino acids. The germline V gene encodes CDR1 SGHRS and CDR2 YFSETQ. The CDR3 is CASSLVGSPGELFF. The CDR3 bases are TGCGCCAGCAGCCTGGTCGGGAGCCCCGGGGAGCTGTTTTTT.

The chain recombines TRBV9 with TRBJ2-1, with 7 bases matching TRBD2. CDR1 SGDLS and CDR2 YYNGEE come from the germline V gene. The CDR3 sequence is 14 residues long. V gave up 4 bases and J gave up 8 bases; unmatched junction bases: 9. CDR3 amino acids: CASSLSSGRYEQFF. The CDR3 nucleotides read TGTGCCAGCAGCTTAAGTAGCGGGCGATATGAGCAGTTCTTC.

The V and J genes are TRBV28 and TRBJ2-6; maybe TRBD2 (7 bases). This CDR3 is built from 15 residues. Germline lookup yields CDR1 MDHEN and CDR2 SYDVKM. The V gene lost 8 bases and the J gene lost 4 bases, with 15 bases spanning the gap. The chain's CDR3 is CASHRGALGANVLTF. CDR3 in DNA: TGTGCCAGCCACCGGGGGGCGCTGGGGGCCAACGTCCTGACTTTC.

J is TRBJ2-2 and V is TRBV5-4; 8 nucleotides line up with TRBD1. V dropped 4 bases and J dropped 5; count of bases not matched to a gene: 16. The CDR3 runs 18 residues. Looked up from germline, CDR1 is SGHNT and CDR2 is YYREEE (reference sequence). CDR3 region: CASSPPSNRGRGTGELFF. Here the CDR3 DNA reads TGTGCCAGCAGCCCCCCGTCCAACAGGGGGAGAGGGACCGGGGAGCTGTTTTTT.

This chain joins TRBV18 and TRBJ1-2, with 9 bases aligning to TRBD1. V lost 3 bases, J lost 1 base, and 3 bases stayed unmatched. This CDR3 is built from 15 residues. Germline-derived CDR1 and CDR2 are KGHSH and LQKENI. The CDR3 coding sequence is TGTGCCAGCTCACCGCTGACAGGGGGTAACTATGGCTACACCTTC. It yields the protein CASSPLTGGNYGYTF. The whole variable domain, remainder taken from reference TRBV18 and TRBJ1-2, is NAGVMQNPRHLVRRRGQEARLRCSPMKGHSHVYWYRQLPEEGLKFMVYLQKENIIDESGMPKERFSAEFPKEGPSILRIQQVVRGDSAAYFCASSPLTGGNYGYTFGSGTRLTVV.

The gene calls are TRBV7-3 and TRBJ1-5, with 7 bases that match TRBD1. The ends lost 5 bases at V and 5 bases at J; junction bases unmatched: 12. The V gene's germline CDR1 is SGHTA and CDR2 FQGTGA. The CDR3 is made up of 16 amino acids. CDR3 bases: TGTGCCAGCAGCAACCCTGTGGACAGGAGATATCAGCCCCAGCATTTT. Translating gives CASSNPVDRRYQPQHF.

The chain combines TRBV5-1 with TRBJ2-7, with unresolved D. Germline V gene data show CDR1 as SGHRS and CDR2 as YFSETQ. V was cut by 0 bases and J by 5 bases, with 18 bases left in between. The CDR3 sequence is 16 residues long. Here the CDR3 reads CASSLGVVWAWDEQYF. The DNA for the CDR3 is TGCGCCAGCAGCTTGGGGGTGGTTTGGGCCTGGGACGAGCAGTACTTC. Looking up the rest from reference TRBV5-1 and TRBJ2-7 gives the full variable domain: KAGVTQTPRYLIKTRGQQVTLSCSPISGHRSVSWYQQTPGQGLQFLFEYFSETQRNKGNFPGRFSGRQFSNSRSEMNVSTLELGDSALYLCASSLGVVWAWDEQYFGPGTRLTVT.

Written as DNA, the CDR3 is TGTGCCTGGAAGGGCGGGACAGGGGGCAATCAGCCCCAGCATTTT. Translation: CAWKGGTGGNQPQHF. The chain recombines TRBV30 with TRBJ1-5; 10 bases fit TRBD1. Per germline, CDR1 GTSNPN and CDR2 SVGIG (reference sequence). This CDR3 has 15 residues. The junction had 5 bases not matched to a gene; V was cut back by 4 bases and J by 2 bases.

The rearrangement joins TRBV28 to TRBJ2-7, with D perhaps given as TRBD1 or TRBD2 (5 bases each). The V and J ends lost 5 bases and 3 bases respectively, with 23 bases between them. In germline, CDR1 is MDHEN, CDR2 SYDVKM. The CDR3 covers 17 residues. The CDR3 sequence: CASSLGGWQGSLYEQYF. CDR3 bases: TGTGCCAGCAGTCTTGGGGGATGGCAGGGCTCTCTCTACGAGCAGTACTTC. Drawing the rest from reference TRBV28 and TRBJ2-7, the complete variable domain is DVKVTQSSRYLVKRTGEKVFLECVQDMDHENMFWYRQDPGLGLRLIYFSYDVKMKEKGDIPEGYSVSREKKERFSLILESASTNQTSMYLCASSLGGWQGSLYEQYFGPGTRLTVT.

The V call is TRBV18, the J call TRBJ1-4; TRBD1 matches 7 bases. From germline, CDR1 is KGHSH and CDR2 LQKENI. Losses at the gene ends were 3 bases for V and 4 bases for J; bases not matched to a gene: 5. The CDR3 spans 15 residues. The CDR3 DNA reads TGTGCCAGCTCACCGTCAGGACAGGATAATGAAAAACTGTTTTTT. Encoded protein: CASSPSGQDNEKLFF.